The TCR beta chain described here comes from a study of OX40 agonist ivuxolimab in advanced cancers. Study-wide results and caveats: On average, a greater number of expanded clones characterised CD8+ T cells relative to CD4+.

Assay: immunoSEQ multiplex PCR; the TCRdb copy retains only in-frame clones and omits some. The sample contains 60,000 to 100,000 clones, roughly 80% of which appear only once. Note on this clone: Its antigen is not known.

The CDR3 consists of 15 residues. Germline CDR1 SEHNR, CDR2 FQNEAQ (reference sequence). Trimming removed 2 bases from V and 9 bases from J; junction bases left unmatched: 6. The clonotype was recovered from an adult with an advanced solid tumor such as melanoma, head and neck, liver or kidney cancer. The gene calls are TRBV7-9 and TRBJ2-1, with TRBD2 identical over 11 bases. The sample was CD4+ or CD8+ T cells sorted from blood, taken in a trial of the OX40 agonist ivuxolimab. DNA of the CDR3: TGTGCCAGCAGCTTACCGCTAGCGGGAGGCATTGAGCAGTTCTTC. As protein: CASSLPLAGGIEQFF. The full variable domain, rest sourced from reference TRBV7-9 and TRBJ2-1, is DTGVSQNPRHKITKRGQNVTFRCDPISEHNRLYWYRQTLGQGPEFLTYFQNEAQLEKSRLLSDRFSAERPKGSFSTLEIQRTEQGDSAMYLCASSLPLAGGIEQFFGPGTRLTVL.